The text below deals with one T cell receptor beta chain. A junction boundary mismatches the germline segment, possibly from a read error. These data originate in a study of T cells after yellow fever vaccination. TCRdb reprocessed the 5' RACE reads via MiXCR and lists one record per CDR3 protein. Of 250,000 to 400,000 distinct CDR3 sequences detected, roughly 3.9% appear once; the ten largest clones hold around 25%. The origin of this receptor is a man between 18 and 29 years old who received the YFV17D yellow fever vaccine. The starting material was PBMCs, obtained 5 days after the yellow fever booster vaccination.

CDR3 sequence reads: CASTLQGNSPLHF. CDR3 nucleotides: TGTGCCAGCACCTTACAGGGGAATTCACCCCTCCACTTT. The V gene is TRBV7-2, the J gene TRBJ1-6, with 7 nucleotides matching TRBD1. CDR1 SGHTA and CDR2 FQGNSA come from the germline V gene. The CDR3 contains 13 residues.